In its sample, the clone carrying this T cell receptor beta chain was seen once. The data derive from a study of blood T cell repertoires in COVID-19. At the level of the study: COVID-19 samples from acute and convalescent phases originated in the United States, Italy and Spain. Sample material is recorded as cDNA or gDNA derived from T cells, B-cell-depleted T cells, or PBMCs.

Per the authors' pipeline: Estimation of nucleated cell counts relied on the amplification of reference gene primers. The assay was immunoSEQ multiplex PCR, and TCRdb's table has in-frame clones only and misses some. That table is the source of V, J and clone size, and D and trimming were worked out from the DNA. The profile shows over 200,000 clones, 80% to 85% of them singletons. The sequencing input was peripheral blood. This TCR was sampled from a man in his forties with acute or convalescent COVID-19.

The CDR3 loop is CASSWAGSSYNSPLHF. CDR3 sequence (DNA): TGTGCCAGCAGCTGGGCCGGGAGCTCCTATAATTCACCCCTCCACTTT. The genes are TRBV5-6 and TRBJ1-6, with D uncertain. From germline, CDR1 is SGHDT and CDR2 YYEEEE. The V and J ends lost 3 bases and 0 bases respectively, with 10 bases between them. This CDR3 spans 16 amino acids.